What follows describes a single T cell receptor beta chain. Its specificity is unknown. The entry originates in a study of OX40 agonist ivuxolimab in advanced cancers. Findings of the study overall: Not determined was the antigen specificity of the expanded peripheral T cells. Within 6 weeks, CD4+ and CD8+ blood T cells expanded clonally at 0.1 to 3.0 mg/kg.

Produced via immunoSEQ multiplex PCR; TCRdb's table is partial and in-frame only. Of fewer than 120,000 clones in the sample, approximately 89% were seen once. Samples of blood were obtained at baseline, on cycle 4 day 1, and on cycle 7 day 1. V was shortened by 4 bases and J by 4 bases, with 4 bases between the two germline ends. This CDR3 region has 11 residues. The germline V gene encodes CDR1 DFQATT and CDR2 SNEGSKA (reference sequence). The specimen was CD4+ or CD8+ T cells sorted from blood, collected in a trial of the OX40 agonist ivuxolimab. The sequence came from an adult with an advanced solid tumor such as melanoma, head and neck, liver or kidney cancer. The chain combines TRBV20-1 with TRBJ2-2; D gene unclear. Here the CDR3 reads CSAMATGELFF. The DNA for the CDR3 is TGCAGTGCTATGGCCACCGGGGAGCTGTTTTTT.